What follows are 24 T cell receptor beta chains derived from one specimen sequenced in a study of blood T cell repertoires in COVID-19. Some clones are missing from TCRdb's copy, which holds only in-frame ones; the method was immunoSEQ multiplex PCR. This table holds fewer than 300,000 clones, roughly nine tenths found once. The sample consisted of peripheral blood. The origin of the receptors is a woman between 25 and 40 years old with COVID-19, enrolled during active disease.

Only one count was recorded for this clone. The V and J genes are TRBV7-9 and TRBJ2-6; D may be TRBD2 (7 bases). CDR3 length equals 19 residues. Germline-derived CDR1 and CDR2 are SEHNR and FQNEAQ (reference sequence). Deletions cut 4 bases from V and 0 bases from J, with 19 bases between. CDR3 sequence: CASSSEAGEGSSGANVLTF. CDR3 nucleotides: TGTGCCAGCAGCTCGGAGGCAGGGGAGGGGTCCTCTGGGGCCAACGTCCTGACTTTC.

V is TRBV28 and J is TRBJ1-6, with D perhaps matching TRBD1 (5 bases). V was shortened by 6 bases and J by 8 bases, with 20 bases between the two germline ends. The CDR3 sequence is 16 residues long. Germline values: CDR1 MDHEN, CDR2 SYDVKM. Written as DNA, the CDR3 is TGTGCCAGCAGCCTCTCGGGCGGCCGGGGGTATTCACCCCTCCACTTT. Protein sequence: CASSLSGGRGYSPLHF.

The V and J genes are TRBV4-1 and TRBJ1-2, with unresolved D. CDR3 length equals 14 residues. CDR1 is MGHRA and CDR2 is YSYEKL in the germline V gene. V was trimmed by 1 base and J by 4 bases, leaving 10 bases between them. In nucleotides, the CDR3 is TGCGCCAGCAGCCAAGGAGGCGTTTTCTATGGCTACACCTTC. Translated, it gives CASSQGGVFYGYTF.

The chain links TRBV10-1 to TRBJ2-7; D is undetermined. V lost 0 bases and J lost 4, with 10 bases in between. From germline, CDR1 is WNHNN and CDR2 SYGVQD (reference sequence). The CDR3 loop spans 14 amino acids. DNA of the CDR3: TGCGCCAGCAGTGAGTCTCGGTCGCAATACGAGCAGTACTTC. This codes for CASSESRSQYEQYF.

Regarding this clone: Other DNA sequences in the sample encode the same CDR3. This rearrangement joins TRBV6-5 to TRBJ2-1, with 10 bases lining up with TRBD2. CDR3 length: 16 residues. Germline loops: CDR1 MNHEY, CDR2 SVGAGI. Trimming removed 0 bases from V and 7 bases from J; junction bases left unmatched: 6. DNA for the CDR3: TGTGCCAGCAGTTACTCAAGCGGGAGGGCCGGGAATGAGCAGTTCTTC. Protein product: CASSYSSGRAGNEQFF.

The V call is TRBV30, the J call TRBJ2-3, with 9 positions matching TRBD1. There are 12 residues in the CDR3. CDR1 is GTSNPN, CDR2 SVGIG, per germline (reference sequence). V was clipped by 4 bases and J by 11 bases; unmatched bases: 7. CDR3 amino acids: CAWNLGQGGQYF. CDR3 bases: TGTGCCTGGAATTTGGGACAGGGAGGGCAGTATTTT.

The V gene is TRBV6-5, the J gene TRBJ1-4, with 9 bases identical to TRBD1. Germline values: CDR1 MNHEY, CDR2 SVGAGI. CDR3 length: 15 residues. Unmatched junction bases numbered 8, after V lost 5 bases and J lost 7 bases. The chain's CDR3 is CASSITGGEGEKLFF. The CDR3, as DNA: TGTGCCAGCAGTATCACAGGGGGCGAAGGTGAAAAACTGTTTTTT.

The V gene is TRBV5-1, the J gene TRBJ2-2; D is unclear. The CDR3 length is 14 residues. V was trimmed by 0 bases and J by 4 bases, leaving 7 bases between them. CDR1 and CDR2 from the germline V gene are SGHRS and YFSETQ. The CDR3 sequence is CASSLDRPTGELFF. Written as DNA, the CDR3 is TGCGCCAGCAGCTTGGACAGACCCACCGGGGAGCTGTTTTTT.

The rearrangement joins TRBV4-1 to TRBJ1-1; 8 bases agree with TRBD1. The CDR3 is 17 amino acids. V lost 3 bases, J lost 0 bases, and 9 bases stayed unmatched. Germline V CDR1 and CDR2: MGHRA, YSYEKL. The CDR3 nucleotides are TGCGCCAGCAGCCAGGCTCAACCGGGACAGGTGAACACTGAAGCTTTCTTT. Protein sequence: CASSQAQPGQVNTEAFF.

The V and J genes are TRBV2 and TRBJ2-2, with D tentatively TRBD2 (5 bases). CDR1 and CDR2 from the germline V gene are SNHLY and FYNNEI. The CDR3 runs to 15 residues. Trimming took off 6 bases at V and 5 bases at J, with 16 bases between the two ends. This CDR3 is CASSVDPTGTGELFF. The DNA for the CDR3 is TGTGCCAGCAGCGTTGACCCAACGGGGACCGGGGAGCTGTTTTTT.

The rearrangement joins TRBV3-1 (or the pseudogene TRBV3-2) to TRBJ1-1, with TRBD1 matching over 10 bases. Per germline, CDR1 LGHDT and CDR2 YNNKEL (reference sequence). The CDR3 is 16 amino acids. V lost 1 base to trimming and J lost 5 bases; unmatched junction nucleotides: 7. The CDR3 region has the DNA TGTGCCAGCAGCCAAGCCCCGACAGGGGGCAGAACTGAAGCTTTCTTT. Translation: CASSQAPTGGRTEAFF.

This chain connects TRBV2 to TRBJ1-5; 9 bases line up with TRBD1. The CDR3 length is 14 residues. J lost 5 bases, V lost 6 bases, and 5 bases had no gene match. Germline V gene data show CDR1 as SNHLY and CDR2 as FYNNEI. The CDR3 spells CASRGTGKDQPQHF. The CDR3 nucleotides read TGTGCCAGCAGGGGGACAGGGAAGGATCAGCCCCAGCATTTT.

The J gene is TRBJ1-4, the V gene TRBV18; 11 nucleotides line up with TRBD1. CDR3 length equals 15 residues. The J segment lost 7 bases and the V segment lost 5 bases, leaving 6 bases of the junction unmatched. Germline assignment: CDR1 KGHSH and CDR2 LQKENI. The CDR3 region has the DNA TGTGCCAGCTCAGGATGGACAGGGGGCCTTGAAAAACTGTTTTTT. Translated, it gives CASSGWTGGLEKLFF.

This chain uses TRBV27 with TRBJ1-5; maybe TRBD1 (6 bases). Trimming pared 4 bases from V and 1 base from J, leaving 11 bases between. Germline V lookup: CDR1 MNHEY, CDR2 SMNVEV (reference sequence). The CDR3 is 15 amino acids. DNA of the CDR3: TGTGCCAGCAGTTGGTGGACAGAAAGCAATCAGCCCCAGCATTTT. Protein product: CASSWWTESNQPQHF.

The chain combines TRBV29-1 with TRBJ2-3; TRBD1 aligns across 10 bases. The germline gives CDR1 SQVTM, CDR2 ANQGSEA. The CDR3 has 14 residues. V lost 7 bases, J lost 2 bases, and 6 bases stayed unmatched. CDR3 amino acids: CSGRQGAFTDTQYF. The CDR3 DNA sequence: TGCAGCGGACGACAGGGGGCATTCACAGATACGCAGTATTTT.

The chain uses TRBV5-1 and TRBJ2-3; 8 bases align to TRBD2. V was pared by 3 bases and J by 1 base, with 4 bases of the junction left unmatched. This CDR3 spans 15 amino acids. From germline, CDR1 is SGHRS and CDR2 YFSETQ. The CDR3 protein is CASSSGLAGTDTQYF. Written as DNA, the CDR3 is TGCGCCAGCAGCTCCGGACTAGCAGGCACAGATACGCAGTATTTT.

This rearrangement joins TRBV24-1 to TRBJ1-2; 7 bases agree with TRBD1. Germline assignment: CDR1 KGHDR and CDR2 SFDVKD. This CDR3 has 13 residues. The junction had 6 bases not matched to a gene; V was cut back by 4 bases and J by 8 bases. The CDR3 region is CATSDENRGGYTF. The CDR3 coding sequence is TGTGCCACCAGTGACGAAAACAGGGGAGGCTACACCTTC.

This clone was seen once. The junction departs from the called germline gene at one end, perhaps through a read error. The chain combines TRBV9 with TRBJ2-7; 9 positions agree with TRBD1. In germline, CDR1 is SGDLS, CDR2 YYNGEE. This CDR3 is 16 amino acids long. As DNA, the CDR3 is TGTGCCAGCAGCGTTGGGACAGGGCTTTTGTCCTCCGAGCAGTACTTC. It codes for CASSVGTGLLSSEQYF.

V usage is TRBV7-9 and J usage is TRBJ1-2; 10 bases agree with TRBD1. Trimming removed 2 bases from V and 4 bases from J; junction bases left unmatched: 10. This CDR3 region has 17 residues. Germline CDR1 is SEHNR and CDR2 is FQNEAQ (reference sequence). CDR3 DNA sequence: TGTGCCAGCAGCTTAATGACAGGGGGCCTGTTCGGCTATGGCTACACCTTC. Its protein is CASSLMTGGLFGYGYTF.

The chain uses TRBV5-1 and TRBJ2-2; 9 bases line up with TRBD2. Germline-derived CDR1 and CDR2 are SGHRS and YFSETQ. Germline trimming cut 0 bases from V and 5 bases from J; bases unmatched to any gene: 8. CDR3 size: 17 residues. For the CDR3, the DNA is TGCGCCAGCAGCTTGGTAGTAGCGGGAGCGTGGACCGGGGAGCTGTTTTTT. Translation gives CASSLVVAGAWTGELFF.

The V call is TRBV6-1, the J call TRBJ2-7, with D perhaps TRBD2 (7 bases). Germline lookup yields CDR1 MNHNS and CDR2 SASEGT. V was cut by 0 bases and J by 3 bases, with 15 bases left in between. This CDR3 comprises 16 residues. CDR3 residues: CASSEARGLTNYEQYF. The CDR3, as DNA: TGTGCCAGCAGTGAAGCCAGGGGACTAACTAACTACGAGCAGTACTTC.

V usage is TRBV5-4 and J usage is TRBJ2-6; 8 bases agree with TRBD2. The CDR3 sequence is 16 residues long. Trimming took 4 bases from V and 4 from J; bases not matched to a gene: 7. Germline values: CDR1 SGHNT, CDR2 YYREEE (reference sequence). The CDR3 nucleotides read TGTGCCAGCAGCGCCGGGGGGGATAACGGGGCCAACGTCCTGACTTTC. It codes for CASSAGGDNGANVLTF. The full variable domain, completed using reference TRBV5-4 and TRBJ2-6, is ETGVTQSPTHLIKTRGQQVTLRCSSQSGHNTVSWYQQALGQGPQFIFQYYREEENGRGNFPPRFSGLQFPNYSSELNVNALELDDSALYLCASSAGGDNGANVLTFGAGSRLTVL.

The chain is built from TRBV5-1 and TRBJ2-7; a weak D match, TRBD1 (6 bases). Germline-derived CDR1 and CDR2 are SGHRS and YFSETQ. CDR3 length: 14 residues. Trimming took 4 bases from V and 5 from J, leaving 16 bases between them. The CDR3 here is CASSPSQGNHEQYF. In DNA, the CDR3 is TGCGCCAGCAGCCCTTCACAGGGAAACCACGAGCAGTACTTC.

The V and J genes are TRBV18 and TRBJ1-1, with 7 bases fitting TRBD1. V was pared by 5 bases and J by 6 bases, with 12 bases of the junction left unmatched. The CDR3 extends over 15 amino acids. The V gene's germline CDR1 is KGHSH and CDR2 LQKENI. CDR3 region: CASSEMDRTKPEAFF. The CDR3 DNA sequence: TGTGCCAGCTCAGAAATGGACAGGACCAAACCTGAAGCTTTCTTT.